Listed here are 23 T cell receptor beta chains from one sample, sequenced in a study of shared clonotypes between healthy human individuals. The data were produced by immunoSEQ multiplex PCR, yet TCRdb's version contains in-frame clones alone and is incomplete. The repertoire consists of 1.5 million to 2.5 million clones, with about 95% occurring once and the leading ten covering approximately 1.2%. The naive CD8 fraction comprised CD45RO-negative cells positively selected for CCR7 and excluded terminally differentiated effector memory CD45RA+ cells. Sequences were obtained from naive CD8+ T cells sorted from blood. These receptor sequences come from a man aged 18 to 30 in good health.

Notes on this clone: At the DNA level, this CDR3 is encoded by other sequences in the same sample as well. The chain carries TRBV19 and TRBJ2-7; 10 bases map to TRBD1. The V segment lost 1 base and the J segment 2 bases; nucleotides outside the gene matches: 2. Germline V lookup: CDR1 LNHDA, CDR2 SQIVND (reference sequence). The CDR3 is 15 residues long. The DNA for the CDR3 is TGTGCCAGTAGTATAGGAGGACAGGGGGCCTACGAGCAGTACTTC. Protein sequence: CASSIGGQGAYEQYF.

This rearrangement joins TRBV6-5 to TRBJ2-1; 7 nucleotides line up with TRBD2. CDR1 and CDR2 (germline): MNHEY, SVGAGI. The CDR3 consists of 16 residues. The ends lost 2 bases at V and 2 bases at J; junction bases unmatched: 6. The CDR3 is CASSYSGGGTYNEQFF. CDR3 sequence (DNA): TGTGCCAGCAGTTACAGCGGCGGGGGTACCTACAATGAGCAGTTCTTC.

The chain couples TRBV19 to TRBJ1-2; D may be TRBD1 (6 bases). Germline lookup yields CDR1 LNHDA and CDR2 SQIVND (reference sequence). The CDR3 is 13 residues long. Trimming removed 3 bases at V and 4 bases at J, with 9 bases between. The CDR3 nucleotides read TGTGCCAGTAGTATTGGGGGCGGCTATGGCTACACCTTC. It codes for CASSIGGGYGYTF.

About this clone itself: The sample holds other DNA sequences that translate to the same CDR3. CDR3 region: CASSFPTGELFF. The CDR3 DNA reads TGTGCCAGCAGTTTTCCCACCGGGGAGCTGTTTTTT. This chain links TRBV27 with TRBJ2-2; D is unresolved. V lost 3 bases and J lost 4, with 3 bases in between. There are 12 residues in the CDR3. Germline values: CDR1 MNHEY, CDR2 SMNVEV (reference sequence).

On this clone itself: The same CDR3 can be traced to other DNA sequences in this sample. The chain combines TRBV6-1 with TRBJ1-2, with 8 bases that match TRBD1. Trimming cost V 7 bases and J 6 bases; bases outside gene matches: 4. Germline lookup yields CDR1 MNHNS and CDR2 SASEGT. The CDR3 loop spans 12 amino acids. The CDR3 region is CASNQGADGYTF. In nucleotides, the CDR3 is TGTGCCAGCAACCAGGGGGCGGATGGCTACACCTTC.

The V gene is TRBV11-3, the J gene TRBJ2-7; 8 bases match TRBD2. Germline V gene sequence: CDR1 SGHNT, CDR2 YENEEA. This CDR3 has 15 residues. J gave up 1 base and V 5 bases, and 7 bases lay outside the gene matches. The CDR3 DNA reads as TGTGCCAGCAGCATCGGGAGGGGGACGTCCTACGAGCAGTACTTC. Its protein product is CASSIGRGTSYEQYF.

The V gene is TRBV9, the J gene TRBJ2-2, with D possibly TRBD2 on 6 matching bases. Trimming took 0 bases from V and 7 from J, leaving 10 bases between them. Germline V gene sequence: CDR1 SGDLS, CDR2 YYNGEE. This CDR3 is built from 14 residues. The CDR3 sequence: CASSVAGEGGELFF. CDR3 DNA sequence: TGTGCCAGCAGCGTAGCGGGAGAGGGCGGGGAGCTGTTTTTT. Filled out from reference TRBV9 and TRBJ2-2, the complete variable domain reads DSGVTQTPKHLITATGQRVTLRCSPRSGDLSVYWYQQSLDQGLQFLIQYYNGEERAKGNILERFSAQQFPDLHSELNLSSLELGDSALYFCASSVAGEGGELFFGEGSRLTVL.

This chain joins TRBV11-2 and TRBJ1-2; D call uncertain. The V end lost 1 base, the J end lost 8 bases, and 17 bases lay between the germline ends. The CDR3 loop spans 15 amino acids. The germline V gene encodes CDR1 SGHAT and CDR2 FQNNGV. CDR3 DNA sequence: TGTGCCAGCAGCTTAGGGAGCAATCCCGCCCTCGGCTACACCTTC. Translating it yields CASSLGSNPALGYTF.

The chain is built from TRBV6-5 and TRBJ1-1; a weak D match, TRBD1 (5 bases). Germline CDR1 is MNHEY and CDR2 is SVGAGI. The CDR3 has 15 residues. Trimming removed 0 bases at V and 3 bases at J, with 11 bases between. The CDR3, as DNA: TGTGCCAGCAGTTACTCGGGCAGGGCGGACACTGAAGCTTTCTTT. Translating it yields CASSYSGRADTEAFF.

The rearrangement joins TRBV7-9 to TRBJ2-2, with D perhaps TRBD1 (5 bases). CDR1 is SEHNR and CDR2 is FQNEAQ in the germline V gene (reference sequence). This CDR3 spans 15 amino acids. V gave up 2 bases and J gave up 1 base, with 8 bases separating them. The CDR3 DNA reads TGTGCCAGCAGCTTAACTCAGGGGAACACCGGGGAGCTGTTTTTT. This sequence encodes CASSLTQGNTGELFF.

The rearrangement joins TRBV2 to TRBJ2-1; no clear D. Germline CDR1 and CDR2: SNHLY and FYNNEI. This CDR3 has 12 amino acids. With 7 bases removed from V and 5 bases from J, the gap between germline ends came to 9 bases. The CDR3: CASKVWDNEQFF. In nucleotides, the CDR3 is TGTGCCAGCAAGGTGTGGGACAATGAGCAGTTCTTC.

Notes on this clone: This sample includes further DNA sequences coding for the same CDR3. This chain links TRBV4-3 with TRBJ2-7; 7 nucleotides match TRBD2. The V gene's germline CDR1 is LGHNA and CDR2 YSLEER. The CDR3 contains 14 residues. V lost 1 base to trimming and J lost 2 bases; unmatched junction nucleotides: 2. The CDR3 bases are TGCGCCAGCAGCCAAGGGGAGGGAGCCTACGAGCAGTACTTC. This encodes CASSQGEGAYEQYF.

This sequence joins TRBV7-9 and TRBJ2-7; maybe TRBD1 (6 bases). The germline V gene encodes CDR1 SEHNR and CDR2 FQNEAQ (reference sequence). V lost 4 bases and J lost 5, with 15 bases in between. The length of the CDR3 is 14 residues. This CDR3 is CASSSAGRGHEQYF. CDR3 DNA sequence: TGTGCCAGCAGCTCCGCCGGCAGGGGACACGAGCAGTACTTC.

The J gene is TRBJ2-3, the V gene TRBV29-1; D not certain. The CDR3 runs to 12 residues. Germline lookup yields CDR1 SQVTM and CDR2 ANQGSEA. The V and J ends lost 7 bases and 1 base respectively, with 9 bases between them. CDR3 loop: CSASTGTDTQYF. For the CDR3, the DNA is TGCAGCGCCTCGACTGGCACAGATACGCAGTATTTT.

The CDR3 DNA reads as TGTGCCAGCAGGCCTACGGGCCTGAGCTCCTACGAGCAGTACTTC. Translation gives CASRPTGLSSYEQYF. V and J are TRBV28 and TRBJ2-7; D gene unclear. The V and J ends lost 6 bases and 0 bases respectively, with 15 bases between them. Per germline, CDR1 MDHEN and CDR2 SYDVKM. The CDR3 is 15 residues long.

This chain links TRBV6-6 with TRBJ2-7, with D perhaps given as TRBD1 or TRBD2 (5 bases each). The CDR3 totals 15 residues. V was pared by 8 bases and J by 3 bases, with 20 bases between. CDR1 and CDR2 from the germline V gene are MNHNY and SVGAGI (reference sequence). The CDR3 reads CASLSRTPRGYEQYF. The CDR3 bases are TGTGCCAGCCTCTCCAGGACACCGAGGGGCTACGAGCAGTACTTC.

Here the CDR3 reads CASTWAGGNEKLFF. For the CDR3, the DNA is TGTGCCAGCACCTGGGCCGGGGGGAATGAAAAACTGTTTTTT. The chain links TRBV27 to TRBJ1-4, with a weak D call TRBD1 (5 bases). V was pared by 7 bases and J by 5 bases, with 14 bases between. The germline CDR1 and CDR2 sequences are MNHEY and SMNVEV (reference sequence). This CDR3 contains 14 residues.

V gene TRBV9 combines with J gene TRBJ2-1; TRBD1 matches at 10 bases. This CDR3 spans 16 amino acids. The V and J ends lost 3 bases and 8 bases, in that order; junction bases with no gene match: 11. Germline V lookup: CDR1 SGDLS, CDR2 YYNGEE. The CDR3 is CASSAGGDRGLYEQFF. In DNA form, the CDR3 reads TGTGCCAGCAGCGCCGGAGGAGACAGGGGGCTGTATGAGCAGTTCTTC.

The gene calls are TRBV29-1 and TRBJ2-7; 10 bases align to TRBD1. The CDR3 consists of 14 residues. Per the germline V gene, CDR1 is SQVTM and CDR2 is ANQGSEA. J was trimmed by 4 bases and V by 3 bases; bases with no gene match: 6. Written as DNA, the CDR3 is TGCAGCGTTGAGGTCGGGACAGGGGAGTACGAGCAGTACTTC. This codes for CSVEVGTGEYEQYF.

The CDR3 sequence is CASAFGGSTSEQYF. DNA for the CDR3: TGTGCCAGCGCGTTTGGGGGCTCTACGTCCGAGCAGTACTTC. The chain uses TRBV27 and TRBJ2-7; D possibly corresponds to TRBD1 (6 bases). V lost 8 bases, J lost 6 bases, and 20 bases lay in between. The CDR3 runs to 14 residues. Germline CDR1 MNHEY, CDR2 SMNVEV (reference sequence).

CDR3 protein: CASTLAEIYNEQFF. The CDR3 nucleotides are TGTGCCAGCACACTAGCGGAAATCTACAATGAGCAGTTCTTC. V usage is TRBV6-1 and J usage is TRBJ2-1; TRBD2 aligns across 8 bases. There are 14 residues in the CDR3. CDR1 and CDR2 (germline): MNHNS, SASEGT. The trim removed 7 bases at V and 3 bases at J, leaving 5 bases unmatched.

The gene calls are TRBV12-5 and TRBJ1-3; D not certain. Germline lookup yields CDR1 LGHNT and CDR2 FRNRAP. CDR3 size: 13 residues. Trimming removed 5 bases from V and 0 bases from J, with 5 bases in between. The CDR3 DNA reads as TGTGCTAGTGGTCGGACCTCTGGAAACACCATATATTTT. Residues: CASGRTSGNTIYF.

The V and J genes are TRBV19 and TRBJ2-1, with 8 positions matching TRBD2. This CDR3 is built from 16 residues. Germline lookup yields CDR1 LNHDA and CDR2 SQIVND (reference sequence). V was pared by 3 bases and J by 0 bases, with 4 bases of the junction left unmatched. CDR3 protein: CASSIYAGGSYNEQFF. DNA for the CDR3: TGTGCCAGTAGTATTTACGCGGGGGGCTCCTACAATGAGCAGTTCTTC.